Detailed here is one T cell receptor (beta chain). The antigen remains undetermined. The sample belongs to a study of T cells in localized non-small cell lung cancer. Study results and limitations: Longer overall survival associated with higher blood T cell density; shorter survival with higher adjacent-lung clonality. Highest T cell clonality was seen in uninvolved adjacent lung, surpassing that measured in tumor.

Trimming took off 2 bases at V and 8 bases at J, with 16 bases between the two ends. CDR3 length: 15 amino acids. Germline V gives CDR1 KGHSH, CDR2 LQKENI. Clones were sequenced by immunoSEQ multiplex PCR, and TCRdb holds only the in-frame ones, with some missing. The data hold about 3,000 clones, with about 27% observed a single time. Sample: lung tumor tissue, taken before any cancer treatment. V gene TRBV18 combines with J gene TRBJ2-1; D is perhaps TRBD2 (5 bases). The TCR originated in a woman aged 35 to 70 with stage I lung adenocarcinoma. This CDR3 is CASSPVSLSVDEQFF. The DNA of the CDR3 is TGTGCCAGCTCACCAGTATCCCTTAGCGTGGATGAGCAGTTCTTC.